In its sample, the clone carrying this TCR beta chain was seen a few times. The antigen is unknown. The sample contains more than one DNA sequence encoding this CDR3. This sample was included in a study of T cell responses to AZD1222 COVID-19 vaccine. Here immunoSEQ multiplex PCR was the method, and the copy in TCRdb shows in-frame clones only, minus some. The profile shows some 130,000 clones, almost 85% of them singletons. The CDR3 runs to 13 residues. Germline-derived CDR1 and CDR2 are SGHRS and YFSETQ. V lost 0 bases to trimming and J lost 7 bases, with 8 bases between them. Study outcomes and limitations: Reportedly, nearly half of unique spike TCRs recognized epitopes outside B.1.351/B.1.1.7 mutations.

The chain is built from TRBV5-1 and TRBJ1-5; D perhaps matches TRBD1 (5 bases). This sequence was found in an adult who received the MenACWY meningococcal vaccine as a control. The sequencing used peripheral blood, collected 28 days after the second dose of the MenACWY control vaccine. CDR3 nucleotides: TGCGCCAGCAGCTTGGGTCCAGGGCAGCCCCAGCATTTT. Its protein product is CASSLGPGQPQHF.